This TCR beta chain was obtained from a study of breast tumors, draining lymph nodes, adjacent tissues. Axillary draining lymph nodes of breast cancer patients supplied the node samples. TCRdb called the multiplex PCR reads again in MiXCR, with one record for every CDR3 protein. Seen here are about 140,000 distinct CDR3 sequences, around a third observed once, and the top ten hold around 2.5%. Study observations and caveats: Luminal-like breast cancer showed significantly higher tumor–nontumor repertoire similarity than basal-like. Tumor T cell lymph node origin was a supported hypothesis, not proven. Data fit most tumor T cells coming from lymph node, expanding in tumor. Compared with lymph nodes, tumors were less diverse; compared with nontumor tissue, more.

The CDR3 runs to 15 residues. CDR1 and CDR2 from the germline V gene are SGHTA and FQGNSA. The V gene end was trimmed by 8 bases and the J gene end by 0 bases; junction bases not matched to a gene: 8. Turning to this clonotype: Its target is not known.

This sequence was found in a female donor with breast cancer. Some clones in this sample may be carry-over from other donors' samples. This sequence joins TRBV7-2 and TRBJ2-7; 9 bases align to TRBD1. The sequenced sample was axillary lymph node tissue. Written as DNA, the CDR3 is TGTGCCAGCCTGGGGGGGACAGGGAACTCCTACGAGCAGTACTTC. Its translation is CASLGGTGNSYEQYF.